This record covers a single T cell receptor (beta chain). Its antigen is not identified. Naive CD8 cells were CD45RO-negative, positively selected for CCR7, excluding terminally differentiated effector memory CD45RA+ cells. This specimen comes from a study of shared clonotypes between healthy human individuals. Study-wide results and limits: With several donors compared, roughly 5% of naive CD4 clonotypes were shared.

Libraries were prepared by immunoSEQ multiplex PCR; TCRdb keeps only in-frame clonotypes and omits some of them. The profile shows roughly 2,000,000 clones, roughly 93% of them singletons. The CDR3 is made up of 17 amino acids. Germline CDR1 is MNHNS and CDR2 is SASEGT. V was clipped by 2 bases and J by 3 bases, with 19 bases between them. The genes are TRBV6-1 and TRBJ1-1, with a possible D match to TRBD1 (6 bases). This clonotype was sampled from a man aged 18 to 29 in good health. Some clones in this sample may be carry-over from other donors' samples. The sample taken for sequencing was naive CD8+ T cells from PBMCs. CDR3 sequence reads: CASSEYLGRGVDTEAFF. As DNA, the CDR3 is TGTGCCAGCAGTGAATATCTAGGGAGGGGGGTCGACACTGAAGCTTTCTTT.